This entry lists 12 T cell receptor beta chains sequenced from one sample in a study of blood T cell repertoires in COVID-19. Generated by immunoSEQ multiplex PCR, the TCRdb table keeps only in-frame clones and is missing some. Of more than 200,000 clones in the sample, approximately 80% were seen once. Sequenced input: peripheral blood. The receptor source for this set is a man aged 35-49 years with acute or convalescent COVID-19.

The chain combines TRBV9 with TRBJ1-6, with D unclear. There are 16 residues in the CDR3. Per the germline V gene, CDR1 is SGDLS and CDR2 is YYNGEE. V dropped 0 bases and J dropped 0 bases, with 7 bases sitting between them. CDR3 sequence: CASSVGESSYNSPLHF. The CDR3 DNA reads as TGTGCCAGCAGCGTAGGTGAGAGCTCCTATAATTCACCCCTCCACTTT.

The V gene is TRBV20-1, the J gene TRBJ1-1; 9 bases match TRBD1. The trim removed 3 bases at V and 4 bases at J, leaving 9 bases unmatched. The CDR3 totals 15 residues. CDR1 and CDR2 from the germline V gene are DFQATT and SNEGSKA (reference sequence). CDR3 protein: CSASDSGTGFTEAFF. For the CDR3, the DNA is TGCAGTGCTAGTGACTCCGGGACAGGGTTCACTGAAGCTTTCTTT.

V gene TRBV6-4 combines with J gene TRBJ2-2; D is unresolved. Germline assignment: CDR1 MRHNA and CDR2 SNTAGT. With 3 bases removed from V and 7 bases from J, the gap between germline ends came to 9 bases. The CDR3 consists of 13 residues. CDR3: CASSDDSSGELFF. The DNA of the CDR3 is TGTGCCAGCAGTGATGATTCTAGCGGGGAGCTGTTTTTT.

Written as DNA, the CDR3 is TGTGCCAGCAGTGATGCGGGAATAACCGGGGCCAACGTCCTGACTTTC. This encodes CASSDAGITGANVLTF. J is TRBJ2-6 and V is TRBV6-1; a possible D gene is TRBD2 (6 bases). The CDR3 contains 16 residues. In germline, CDR1 is MNHNS, CDR2 SASEGT. Trimming removed 3 bases from V and 4 bases from J, with 13 bases in between.

The CDR3: CAISVSDSYEQYF. DNA of the CDR3: TGTGCCATCAGCGTCAGTGATTCCTACGAGCAGTACTTC. The chain combines TRBV10-3 with TRBJ2-7; D gene ambiguous. This CDR3 region has 13 residues. Germline lookup yields CDR1 ENHRY and CDR2 SYGVKD. Trimming shortened V by 6 bases and J by 1 base, and 10 bases separated the two germline ends.

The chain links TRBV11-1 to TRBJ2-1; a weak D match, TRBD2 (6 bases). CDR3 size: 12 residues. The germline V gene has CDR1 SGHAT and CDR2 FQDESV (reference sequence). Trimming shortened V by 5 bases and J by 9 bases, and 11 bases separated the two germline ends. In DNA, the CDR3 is TGTGCCAGCAGCATTAACGGGGGTGAGCAGTTCTTC. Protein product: CASSINGGEQFF.

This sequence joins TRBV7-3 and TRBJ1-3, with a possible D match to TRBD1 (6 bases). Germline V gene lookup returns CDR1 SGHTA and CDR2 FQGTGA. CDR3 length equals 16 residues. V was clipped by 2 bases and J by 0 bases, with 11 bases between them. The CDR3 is CASSLGTLGSGNTIYF. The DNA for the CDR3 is TGTGCCAGCAGCTTAGGGACACTCGGCTCTGGAAACACCATATATTTT.

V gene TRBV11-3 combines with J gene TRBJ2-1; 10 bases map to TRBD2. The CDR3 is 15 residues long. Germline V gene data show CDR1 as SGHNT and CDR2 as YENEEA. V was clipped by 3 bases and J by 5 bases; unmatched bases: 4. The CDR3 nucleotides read TGTGCCAGCAGCTTCGGACTAGCGGACGACAATGAGCAGTTCTTC. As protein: CASSFGLADDNEQFF.

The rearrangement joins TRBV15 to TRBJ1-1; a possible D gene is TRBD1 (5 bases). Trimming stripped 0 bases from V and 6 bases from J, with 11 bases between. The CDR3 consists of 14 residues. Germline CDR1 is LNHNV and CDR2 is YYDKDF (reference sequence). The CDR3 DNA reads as TGTGCCACCAGCAGAGATGGGGGGAGCCCTGAAGCTTTCTTT. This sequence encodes CATSRDGGSPEAFF.

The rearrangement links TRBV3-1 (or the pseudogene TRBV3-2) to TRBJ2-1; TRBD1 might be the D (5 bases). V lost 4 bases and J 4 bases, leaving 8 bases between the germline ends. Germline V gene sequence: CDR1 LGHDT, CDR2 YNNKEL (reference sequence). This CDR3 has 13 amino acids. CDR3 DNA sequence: TGTGCCAGCAGCCGAGACAGTTACAATGAGCAGTTCTTC. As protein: CASSRDSYNEQFF.

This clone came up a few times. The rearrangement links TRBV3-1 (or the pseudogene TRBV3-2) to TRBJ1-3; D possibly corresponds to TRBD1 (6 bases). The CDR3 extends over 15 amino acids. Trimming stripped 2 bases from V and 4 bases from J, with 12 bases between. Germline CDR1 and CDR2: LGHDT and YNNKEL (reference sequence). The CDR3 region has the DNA TGTGCCAGCAGCCAAAGCGGAGGACAGGGAAACACCATATATTTT. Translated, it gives CASSQSGGQGNTIYF.

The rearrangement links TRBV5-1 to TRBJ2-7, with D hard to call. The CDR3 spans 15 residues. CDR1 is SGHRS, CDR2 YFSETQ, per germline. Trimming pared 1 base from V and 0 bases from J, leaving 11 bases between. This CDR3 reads CASSLFGGSSYEQYF. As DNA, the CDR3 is TGCGCCAGCAGCTTGTTTGGCGGCAGCTCCTACGAGCAGTACTTC. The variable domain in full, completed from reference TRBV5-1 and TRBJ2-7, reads KAGVTQTPRYLIKTRGQQVTLSCSPISGHRSVSWYQQTPGQGLQFLFEYFSETQRNKGNFPGRFSGRQFSNSRSEMNVSTLELGDSALYLCASSLFGGSSYEQYFGPGTRLTVT.